This T cell receptor (beta chain) was sequenced for a study of neurological immune-mediated disorders. Regarding the study as a whole: The repertoires of 18 of 34 multiple sclerosis patients were placed by phylogenetic grouping in a single related-CDR3 cluster, which may be a signature.

From 2 million PBMCs stored at -80 C, the unsorted libraries were generated. Notes on this clonotype: Its specificity is unknown. A clone one base away is much larger, so this may be a read error.

The cDNA was synthesized by means of template-switch 5'RACE, which was carried out with 10-nucleotide random UMIs. Each CDR3 protein gets one entry after TCRdb re-called the 5' RACE reads with MiXCR. This sample has roughly 59,000 distinct CDR3 sequences; approximately 5.3% occur once, and the top ten carry about 5.3%. From germline, CDR1 is SEHNR and CDR2 FQNEAQ (reference sequence). Trimming cost V 7 bases and J 7 bases, with 17 bases left between them. The CDR3 has 14 residues. This TCR was recovered from a human donor with multiple sclerosis. The donor label of this sample is uncertain. This chain links TRBV7-9 with TRBJ2-1; tentatively, D is TRBD1 (5 bases). Sequenced input: PBMCs. This CDR3 is CASTSLRGGNEQFF. CDR3 nucleotide sequence: TGTGCCAGCACCTCCCTAAGGGGTGGGAATGAGCAGTTCTTC.